This TCR beta chain was identified in a study of regulatory T cells in long-lasting Graves disease. Germline lookup yields CDR1 SGHRS and CDR2 YFSETQ. The CDR3 has 15 residues. Germline trimming cut 7 bases from V and 3 bases from J; bases unmatched to any gene: 9. There are a few counts of this clonotype. Building the TCR beta libraries relied on iRepertoire HTBI primers, and CDR3 regions underwent Arm-PCR. MiXCR, run by TCRdb on the multiplex PCR reads, gives a single entry per CDR3 protein. The data contain 390,000 or so distinct CDR3 sequences, approximately 23% of them singletons. The time point denotes: persistent/refractory GD, antithyroid drugs over 5 years with positive TRAb. The authors made the TCR library using RNA they extracted from PBMCs. Diagnoses of Graves' disease were made by American Thyroid Association guidelines.

The receptor's source is a woman aged 40 to 49 with Graves disease. The rearrangement uses TRBV5-1 and TRBJ2-2; 7 bases line up with TRBD1. This sample comprised peripheral blood mononuclear cells (PBMCs), obtained when the disease was refractory, from a patient treated with antithyroid drugs. The CDR3 DNA reads TGCGCCAGCCACACAGGGGCGCGGGACACCGGGGAGCTGTTTTTT. Its protein is CASHTGARDTGELFF.